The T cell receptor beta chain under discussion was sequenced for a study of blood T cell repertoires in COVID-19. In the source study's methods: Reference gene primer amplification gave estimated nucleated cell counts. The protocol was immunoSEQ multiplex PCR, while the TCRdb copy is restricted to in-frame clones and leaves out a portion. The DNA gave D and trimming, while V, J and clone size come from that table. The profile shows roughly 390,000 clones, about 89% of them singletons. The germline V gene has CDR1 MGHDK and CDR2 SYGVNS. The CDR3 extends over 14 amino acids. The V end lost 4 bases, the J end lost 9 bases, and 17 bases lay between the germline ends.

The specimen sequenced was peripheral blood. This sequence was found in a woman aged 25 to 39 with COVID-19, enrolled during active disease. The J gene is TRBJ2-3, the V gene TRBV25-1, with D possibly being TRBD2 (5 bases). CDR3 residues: CASSARTRSWTQYF. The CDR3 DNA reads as TGTGCCAGCAGTGCCCGGACTCGTTCTTGGACGCAGTATTTT.